The clone carrying this T cell receptor (beta chain) was seen a handful of times. A second about 7 to 12 cycle PCR used barcoded and J-beta primers. Researchers report that a template-switch adaptor with 12 random nucleotides tagged each cDNA molecule. Individual samples furnished no less than 3 million CDR3-containing paired-end reads apiece. MiXCR was run by TCRdb on the 5' RACE reads, yielding one entry per CDR3 protein. The data contain 750,000 to 950,000 distinct CDR3 sequences, about 29% of them singletons. The data were obtained in a study of blood T cells in healthy people across ages. The CDR3 runs to 13 residues. Deletions cut 10 bases from V and 5 bases from J, with 17 bases between. CDR1 KGHSH and CDR2 LQKENI come from the germline V gene. These same data were also listed under a study on T cells of mothers and their children. Per that paper: With unrelated pairs as the comparison, related mother-child pairs had a slightly higher overlap that was not significant.

This TCR came from a woman between 35 and 50 years old in good health. The source material was blood. The V gene is TRBV18, the J gene TRBJ2-5; no reliable D call. The CDR3 spells CANSRSAGETQYF. As DNA, the CDR3 is TGTGCCAACTCGCGAAGTGCTGGGGAGACCCAGTACTTC.